This T cell receptor beta chain was recorded in a study of vaccination effects on CD4 cells after COVID-19. Findings and caveats of the study: In the study, convalescent patients were few, and early post-infection timepoints were absent.

This clone showed up just once. Antigen specificity is unknown. The assay was immunoSEQ multiplex PCR, and TCRdb's table has in-frame clones only and misses some. Among about 73,000 clones listed, roughly 79% were seen once. Before sequencing, viral peptide pools were used by the ViraFEST assay to expand antigen-specific CD4+ T cells. Culturing for more than eight days preceded CD4+ T cell isolation. The study found no prior SARS-CoV-2 infection in the vaccine recipients, who tested negative for nucleocapsid antibodies. Both day 3 and day 7 saw half the medium replaced with IL-2 medium. The sequence came from a human donor who received a COVID-19 vaccine. Source: CD4+ T cells from PBMCs cultured with SARS-CoV-2 spike peptides, taken before COVID-19 vaccination.

The DNA of the CDR3 is TGTGCCAGCAGTTTAAGAAGAGTTAATGGAAACACCATATATTTT. Its protein is CASSLRRVNGNTIYF. The gene calls are TRBV28 and TRBJ1-3, with no clear D. The germline V gene has CDR1 MDHEN and CDR2 SYDVKM. The length of the CDR3 is 15 residues. V lost 2 bases and J lost 3, with 11 bases in between. Drawing the rest from reference TRBV28 and TRBJ1-3, the complete variable domain is DVKVTQSSRYLVKRTGEKVFLECVQDMDHENMFWYRQDPGLGLRLIYFSYDVKMKEKGDIPEGYSVSREKKERFSLILESASTNQTSMYLCASSLRRVNGNTIYFGEGSWLTVV.